This TCR beta chain was recovered during a study of blood T cell repertoires in COVID-19. Study background: The United States, Italy and Spain provided the acute and convalescent COVID-19 samples. In each case, the material was cDNA or gDNA derived from T cells, B-cell-depleted T cells, or PBMCs.

As originally analysed: Reference gene primer amplification in the assay estimated nucleated cell counts. Sequencing used immunoSEQ multiplex PCR; TCRdb keeps in-frame clones, though not all of them. V, J and clone size reflect that table, while D and trimming were determined from the DNA. The sample has about 220,000 clones; over 70% are singletons. CDR1 is LGHDT, CDR2 YNNKEL, per germline (reference sequence). This CDR3 is 16 amino acids long. With 4 bases removed from V and 0 bases from J, the gap between germline ends came to 10 bases. The V and J genes are TRBV3-1 (or the pseudogene TRBV3-2) and TRBJ1-6; TRBD1 is a possible D gene (5 bases). Material for sequencing was peripheral blood. The receptor was isolated from a woman aged 70-85 years with acute or convalescent COVID-19. The CDR3 coding sequence is TGTGCCAGCAGCCGGACACCCGGCTCCTATAATTCACCCCTCCACTTT. This codes for CASSRTPGSYNSPLHF.